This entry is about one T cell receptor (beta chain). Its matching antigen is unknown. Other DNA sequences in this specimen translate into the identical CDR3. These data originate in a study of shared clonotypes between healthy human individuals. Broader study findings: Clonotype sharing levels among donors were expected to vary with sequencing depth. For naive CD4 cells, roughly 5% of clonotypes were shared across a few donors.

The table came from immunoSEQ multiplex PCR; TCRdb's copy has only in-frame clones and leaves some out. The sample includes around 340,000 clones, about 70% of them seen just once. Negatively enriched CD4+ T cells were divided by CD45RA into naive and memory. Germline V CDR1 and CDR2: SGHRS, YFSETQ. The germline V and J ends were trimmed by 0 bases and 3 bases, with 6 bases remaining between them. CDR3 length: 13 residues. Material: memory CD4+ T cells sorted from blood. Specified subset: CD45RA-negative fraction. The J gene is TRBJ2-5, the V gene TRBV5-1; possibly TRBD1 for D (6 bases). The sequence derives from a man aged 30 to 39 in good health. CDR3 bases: TGCGCCAGCAGCTTGGAGGGGGAAGAGACCCAGTACTTC. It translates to CASSLEGEETQYF.